Sequencing of this T cell receptor (beta chain) was carried out in a study of T-cell reconstitution after alpha-beta-depleted transplantation in children (dated by TCRdb to 2015 to 2016). Looking at the study overall: Using TCR repertoire profiling, the study quantitatively followed how T-cell immune reconstitution unfolded in children after TCRalphabeta/CD19-depleted allogeneic hematopoietic cell transplantation.

The library was generated by PCR. Sequencing was carried out with an Illumina HiSeq 2500. Molecular barcoding was employed in the preparation of TCR libraries, with unique molecular identifiers being used to normalize TCRbeta repertoire quantification. TCRdb's own reprocessing of the public reads used fastp at Q25 and MiXCR and kept productive beta chains. Each entry merges the rows of one CDR3 protein and shows their most common DNA and genes. The sample table lists fewer than 550,000 distinct CDR3 sequences, roughly an eighth of them with a count of one. The ten largest make up 11% to 15% of the sample. The treatment or condition label for this specimen denotes: allogeneic hematopoietic cell transplantation with graft depleted of TCRalphabeta T cells and CD19 B cells. The children who served as transplant recipients had been given grafts of TCRalphabeta/CD19-depleted allogeneic hematopoietic cells.

Looking up the germline V gene yields CDR1 SGHTA and CDR2 FQGNSA. Including the terminal cysteine and phenylalanine, the CDR3 comprises 15 residues. Just CDR3 DNA is preserved here, 45 bases in frame from base 1. Cut back by 0 bases and 3 bases, the V and J ends lie 12 bases apart. Findings and caveats that apply to the study as a whole: Over the following months the frequencies of hyperexpanded clones went down, and after one year T-cell counts and TCRbeta diversity were mostly credited to newly produced T cells. About two months after transplant, the apparently early recovery of alphabetaT-cell counts reportedly depended on just several hundred clones that had expanded rapidly and came from non-depleted graft cells. In some patients, high TCRbeta diversity at day 60 was attributed to recipient T cells and intrathymic progenitors that had survived conditioning.

There are a few counts of this clonotype. What antigen it recognizes has not been identified. No base-level quality is on record; no much larger clone is a single base apart. Source: PBMCs, mostly from graft donor cells, taken 180 days after TCRalphabeta/CD19-depleted stem cell transplant. This clonotype was obtained from a female patient aged 2-10 years who had a stem cell transplant for aplastic anemia, so the T cells may come from the graft donor. Recombination connected TRBV7-2 to TRBJ2-7; the D gene is perhaps TRBD2, on 5 matching bases. Read as DNA, the sequence is TGTGCCAGCAGCTTAGCGCCCAGCGGCTACTACGAGCAGTACTTC. It specifies CASSLAPSGYYEQYF.